This T cell receptor (beta chain) stems from a study of T cells in Graves' hyperthyroidism and ophthalmopathy. Broader study findings: Blood also contained most expanded thyroid clonotypes above 0.001.

Newly diagnosed hyperthyroidism, duration under 2 months, in patients aged 18 to 65. Researchers took RNA transcripts and amplified the TCR beta CDR3 regions from them. When the TCR CDR3 underwent first-round RT-PCR, the HTBI primer set was used. A single record per CDR3 protein comes from TCRdb applying MiXCR to the multiplex PCR reads. The sample has some 24,000 distinct CDR3 sequences, approximately 49% seen once. In regard to this clonotype: Its antigen is unknown.

The trim removed 4 bases at V and 0 bases at J, leaving 3 bases unmatched. CDR1 is SNHLY, CDR2 FYNNEI, per germline. The CDR3 contains 16 residues. The material sequenced was blood. The receptor comes from a woman between 35 and 50 years old with Graves' hyperthyroidism that later progressed to Graves' ophthalmopathy. The gene calls are TRBV2 and TRBJ2-7, with TRBD2 matching 13 bases. The CDR3 nucleotides are TGTGCCAGCAGTGCCCGGACTAGCGGGAGCTCCTACGAGCAGTACTTC. Translation: CASSARTSGSSYEQYF. The full variable domain, rest sourced from reference TRBV2 and TRBJ2-7, is EPEVTQTPSHQVTQMGQEVILRCVPISNHLYFYWYRQILGQKVEFLVSFYNNEISEKSEIFDDQFSVERPDGSNFTLKIRSTKLEDSAMYFCASSARTSGSSYEQYFGPGTRLTVT.